This T cell receptor beta chain was retrieved from a study of T-cell reconstitution after alpha-beta-depleted transplantation in children (dated by TCRdb to 2016 to 2017). With regard to the full study: T-cell immune reconstitution after TCRalphabeta/CD19-depleted allogeneic hematopoietic cell transplantation in children was quantitatively tracked in the study by means of TCR repertoire profiling.

Many counts were recorded for this clonotype. The clone's antigen remains unknown. Base qualities are missing; no much larger clone stands one base away. The protocol used for the library was PCR. The instrument given in TCRdb is Illumina HiSeq 2500. Molecular barcoding was employed in the preparation of TCR libraries, with unique molecular identifiers being used to normalize TCRbeta repertoire quantification. The raw public data were reprocessed by TCRdb itself: fastp quality trimming at Q25, MiXCR clonotype calling, in-frame beta chains only. Each CDR3 protein gets just one entry, which takes the most common genes and DNA from the rows behind it. The table for this sample lists a few hundred thousand distinct CDR3 sequences; around 9.6% of them were counted only once. Jointly, the top ten make up about 6.2% of the sample. Spanning cysteine to phenylalanine, the CDR3 consists of 15 amino acids. Only CDR3 DNA remains: 45 bases, in frame from the first base. The trim is 3 bases for V and 0 bases for J, with a gap of 11 bases between the germline ends.

The clonotype was recovered from a human donor who donated a stem cell graft to a child with acute lymphoblastic leukemia. The specimen comprised PBMCs from the stem cell graft donor, sampled from the stem cell graft. The chain uses TRBV12-3 or TRBV12-4 and TRBJ2-5; the D gene is possibly TRBD2, with 6 bases matching. For the CDR3, the sequence is CASSLWEAYQETQYF. The nucleotide sequence is TGTGCCAGCAGTTTGTGGGAGGCGTACCAAGAGACCCAGTACTTC.